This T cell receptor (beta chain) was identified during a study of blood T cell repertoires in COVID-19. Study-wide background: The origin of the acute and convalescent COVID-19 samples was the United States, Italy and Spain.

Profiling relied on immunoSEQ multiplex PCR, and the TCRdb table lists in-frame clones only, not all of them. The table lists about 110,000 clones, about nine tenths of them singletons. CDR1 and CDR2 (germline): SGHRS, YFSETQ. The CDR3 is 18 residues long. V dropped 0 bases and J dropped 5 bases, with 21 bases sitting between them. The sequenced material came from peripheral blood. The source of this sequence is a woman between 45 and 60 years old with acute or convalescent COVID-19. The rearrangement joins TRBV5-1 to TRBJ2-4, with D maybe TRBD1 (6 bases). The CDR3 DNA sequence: TGCGCCAGCAGCTTGGCCGGAAAGGGACATCGAGGAGAAAACATTCAGTACTTC. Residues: CASSLAGKGHRGENIQYF. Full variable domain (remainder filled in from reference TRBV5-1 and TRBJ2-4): KAGVTQTPRYLIKTRGQQVTLSCSPISGHRSVSWYQQTPGQGLQFLFEYFSETQRNKGNFPGRFSGRQFSNSRSEMNVSTLELGDSALYLCASSLAGKGHRGENIQYFGAGTRLSVL.